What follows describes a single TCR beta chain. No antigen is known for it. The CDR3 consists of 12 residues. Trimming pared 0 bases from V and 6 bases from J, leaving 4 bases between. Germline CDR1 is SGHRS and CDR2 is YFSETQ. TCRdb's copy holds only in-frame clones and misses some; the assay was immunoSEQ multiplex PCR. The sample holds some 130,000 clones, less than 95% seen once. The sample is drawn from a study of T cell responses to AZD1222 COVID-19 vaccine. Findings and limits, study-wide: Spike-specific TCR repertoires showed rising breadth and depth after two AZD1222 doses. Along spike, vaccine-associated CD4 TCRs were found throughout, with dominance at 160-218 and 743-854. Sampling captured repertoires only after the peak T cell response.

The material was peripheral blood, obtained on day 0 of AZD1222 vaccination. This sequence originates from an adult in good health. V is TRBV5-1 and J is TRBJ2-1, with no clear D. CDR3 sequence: CASSLVSNEQFF. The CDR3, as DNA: TGCGCCAGCAGCTTGGTGAGCAATGAGCAGTTCTTC.